Below are 18 T cell receptor beta chains sequenced from a single sample in a study of T cell responses to AZD1222 COVID-19 vaccine (dated by TCRdb to the early 2020s). The intended sense of this specimen's time point label: about 28 days (+/-7) after the second vaccine dose. Library preparation employed the immunoSEQ multiplex PCR assay. The clones in this table, taken by TCRdb from immuneACCESS, are in-frame only. Not every clone is retained; where verified, under half of the shortfall comes from an unresolved V gene, and the cause of the rest is unknown. A total of roughly 96,000 clones appear in this sample, roughly 88% of them only once. Roughly 12% of the sample lies in the top ten. The sequences come from peripheral blood, collected 28 days after the second AZD1222 dose. The receptors derive from an adult who received the AZD1222 COVID-19 vaccine.

The V and J genes are TRBV18 and TRBJ2-1; 8 bases fit TRBD2. This CDR3 comprises 18 residues. Looked up from germline, CDR1 is KGHSH and CDR2 is LQKENI. The V and J ends lost 3 bases and 9 bases, in that order; junction bases with no gene match: 19. The CDR3 spells CASSPSSGHLGGSGEQFF. The CDR3 bases are TGTGCCAGCTCACCTTCTAGCGGGCACCTTGGGGGGTCAGGTGAGCAGTTCTTC.

CDR3 residues: CASSSQRGGEPLGTGELFF. In nucleotides, the CDR3 is TGTGCCAGCAGCTCACAGCGGGGGGGGGAACCCTTGGGCACCGGGGAGCTGTTTTTT. This rearrangement joins TRBV3-1 (or the pseudogene TRBV3-2) to TRBJ2-2; 10 bases map to TRBD2. Germline V CDR1 and CDR2: LGHDT, YNNKEL (reference sequence). Trimming removed 5 bases from V and 4 bases from J; junction bases left unmatched: 16. This CDR3 is 19 amino acids long.

The J gene is TRBJ1-5, the V gene TRBV6-1, with a tentative D call TRBD1 (5 bases). The ends were cut back, 0 bases at V and 3 bases at J, with 6 bases in the middle. Germline V CDR1 and CDR2: MNHNS, SASEGT. The CDR3 has 14 amino acids. In nucleotides, the CDR3 is TGTGCCAGCAGTGAAGCAGGGGACAATCAGCCCCAGCATTTT. As protein: CASSEAGDNQPQHF.

The chain has TRBV6-5 and TRBJ2-2; D may be TRBD1 (5 bases). Germline V lookup: CDR1 MNHEY, CDR2 SVGAGI. Deletions cut 0 bases from V and 0 bases from J, with 8 bases between. The CDR3 contains 16 residues. CDR3 sequence: CASSYSWGSNTGELFF. The CDR3 region has the DNA TGTGCCAGCAGTTACTCGTGGGGCTCGAACACCGGGGAGCTGTTTTTT.

V usage is TRBV12-2 and J usage is TRBJ1-4; the D call in the table, TRBD1, was not verified against the DNA. TRBV12-2 is listed as a pseudogene. The CDR3 totals 15 residues. The CDR3 sequence: CASRCPRGWIEKLFF. CDR3 in DNA: TGTGCAAGTCGCTGTCCCAGGGGTTGGATAGAAAAACTGTTTTTT.

The rearrangement uses TRBV21-1 and TRBJ2-6; the table's D call TRBD1 went unverified against the DNA. TRBV21-1 is labeled a pseudogene. CDR3 length: 16 amino acids. In DNA form, the CDR3 reads TGTGCCAGCAGCAAAGTGTCCAGCTCTGGGGCCAACGTCCTGACTTTC. Translated, it gives CASSKVSSSGANVLTF.

The chain employs TRBV5-1 and TRBJ1-1; D unresolved. CDR3 length: 13 residues. Germline V gene data show CDR1 as SGHRS and CDR2 as YFSETQ. V gave up 0 bases and J gave up 11 bases, with 14 bases separating them. The CDR3 DNA reads TGCGCCAGCAGCTTGGGAGGTGTACAGCCCGCTTTCTTT. It is translated as CASSLGGVQPAFF.

The CDR3 sequence is CASSVQGREKLFF. Written as DNA, the CDR3 is TGTGCCAGTAGTGTTCAGGGGAGGGAAAAACTGTTTTTT. The gene calls are TRBV19 and TRBJ1-4, with D possibly TRBD1 on 6 matching bases. Germline assignment: CDR1 LNHDA and CDR2 SQIVND (reference sequence). The CDR3 is 13 amino acids. Deletions cut 5 bases from V and 8 bases from J, with 12 bases between.

This rearrangement joins TRBV19 to TRBJ1-4, with a possible D match to TRBD1 (5 bases). Germline V gene sequence: CDR1 LNHDA, CDR2 SQIVND (reference sequence). The V gene lost 5 bases and the J gene lost 2 bases, with 9 bases spanning the gap. This CDR3 spans 14 amino acids. CDR3 bases: TGTGCCAGTAGTCTGGGACTTACTAATGAAAAACTGTTTTTT. As protein: CASSLGLTNEKLFF.

The chain links TRBV6-5 to TRBJ1-5; no firm D call. Germline assignment: CDR1 MNHEY and CDR2 SVGAGI. The CDR3 loop spans 13 amino acids. Trimming took 2 bases from V and 7 from J, leaving 9 bases between them. The CDR3 bases are TGTGCCAGCAGTTACGCGGTGGGACAGCCCCAGCATTTT. It translates to CASSYAVGQPQHF.

The chain combines TRBV19 with TRBJ1-5; a weak D match, TRBD1 (5 bases). Trimming took off 7 bases at V and 1 base at J, with 17 bases between the two ends. Germline V gene data show CDR1 as LNHDA and CDR2 as SQIVND (reference sequence). The CDR3 runs to 16 residues. CDR3 DNA: TGTGCCAGTACCAGCAGGGAATGGTCAAGCAATCAGCCCCAGCATTTT. Protein sequence: CASTSREWSSNQPQHF. The variable domain in full, completed from reference TRBV19 and TRBJ1-5, reads DGGITQSPKYLFRKEGQNVTLSCEQNLNHDAMYWYRQDPGQGLRLIYYSQIVNDFQKGDIAEGYSVSREKKESFPLTVTSAQKNPTAFYLCASTSREWSSNQPQHFGDGTRLSIL.

V is TRBV5-6 and J is TRBJ2-1, with 9 bases aligning to TRBD1. The germline V gene has CDR1 SGHDT and CDR2 YYEEEE. The CDR3 runs 15 residues. J was trimmed by 5 bases and V by 3 bases; bases with no gene match: 6. CDR3 nucleotide sequence: TGTGCCAGCAGCTACAGGGGGCGTGCAAACAATGAGCAGTTCTTC. Its translation is CASSYRGRANNEQFF.

V usage is TRBV6-5 and J usage is TRBJ1-3; no reliable D call. CDR1 and CDR2 from the germline V gene are MNHEY and SVGAGI. The CDR3 sequence is 15 residues long. Trimming shortened V by 8 bases and J by 4 bases, and 18 bases separated the two germline ends. The CDR3 loop reads CASRWEVMVGNTIYF. The CDR3 DNA is TGTGCCAGCCGGTGGGAAGTCATGGTAGGAAACACCATATATTTT.

The V call is TRBV7-2, the J call TRBJ2-3; D gene ambiguous. The CDR3 totals 14 residues. Germline CDR1 is SGHTA and CDR2 is FQGNSA. With 11 bases removed from V and 2 bases from J, the gap between germline ends came to 17 bases. The CDR3 is CAGSRVTNTDTQYF. Written as DNA, the CDR3 is TGTGCCGGATCTAGAGTGACCAACACAGATACGCAGTATTTT. The whole variable domain, filled in from reference TRBV7-2 and TRBJ2-3, reads GAGVSQSPSNKVTEKGKDVELRCDPISGHTALYWYRQSLGQGLEFLIYFQGNSAPDKSGLPSDRFSAERTGGSVSTLTIQRTQQEDSAVYLCAGSRVTNTDTQYFGPGTRLTVL.

The rearrangement uses TRBV11-2 and TRBJ2-7; no clear D gene. Per germline, CDR1 SGHAT and CDR2 FQNNGV. V lost 5 bases to trimming and J lost 0 bases, with 14 bases between them. The CDR3 runs to 15 residues. As DNA, the CDR3 is TGTGCCAGCAGCCCTCCGGGTCACCTCTCCTACGAGCAGTACTTC. This encodes CASSPPGHLSYEQYF.

This clone was counted once. Here the CDR3 reads CAVTGAINEKLFF. CDR3 bases: TGTGCCGTTACAGGGGCCATCAATGAAAAACTGTTTTTT. The rearrangement links TRBV12-3 or TRBV12-4 to TRBJ1-4, with 7 positions matching TRBD1. V lost 11 bases to trimming and J lost 5 bases; unmatched junction nucleotides: 8. This CDR3 comprises 13 residues.

This clone came up a few times. The chain recombines TRBV5-5 with TRBJ1-5; no reliable D call. V lost 3 bases and J lost 7, with 14 bases in between. Germline V gene sequence: CDR1 SGHKS, CDR2 YYEKEE (reference sequence). The CDR3 consists of 14 residues. For the CDR3, the DNA is TGTGCCAGCAGCTGGGGTTCAGGCCCCCAGCCCCAGCATTTT. It is translated as CASSWGSGPQPQHF.

This chain connects TRBV27 to TRBJ1-1, with D uncertain. This CDR3 is 10 amino acids long. The germline CDR1 and CDR2 sequences are MNHEY and SMNVEV (reference sequence). Trimming took off 9 bases at V and 1 base at J, with 3 bases between the two ends. CDR3 nucleotides: TGTGCCAGAAGGAACACTGAAGCTTTCTTT. Translated, it gives CARRNTEAFF.